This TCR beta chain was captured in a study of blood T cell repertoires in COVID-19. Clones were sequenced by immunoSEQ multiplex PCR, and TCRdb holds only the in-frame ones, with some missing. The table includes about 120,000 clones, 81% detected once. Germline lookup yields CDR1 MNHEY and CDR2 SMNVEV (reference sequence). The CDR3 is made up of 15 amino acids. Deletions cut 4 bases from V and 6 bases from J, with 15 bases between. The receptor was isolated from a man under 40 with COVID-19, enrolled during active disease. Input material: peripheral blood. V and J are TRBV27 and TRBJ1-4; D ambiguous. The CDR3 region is CASSSLPLNYEKLFF. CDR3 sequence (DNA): TGTGCCAGCAGTTCTTTACCGCTGAACTATGAAAAACTGTTTTTT.